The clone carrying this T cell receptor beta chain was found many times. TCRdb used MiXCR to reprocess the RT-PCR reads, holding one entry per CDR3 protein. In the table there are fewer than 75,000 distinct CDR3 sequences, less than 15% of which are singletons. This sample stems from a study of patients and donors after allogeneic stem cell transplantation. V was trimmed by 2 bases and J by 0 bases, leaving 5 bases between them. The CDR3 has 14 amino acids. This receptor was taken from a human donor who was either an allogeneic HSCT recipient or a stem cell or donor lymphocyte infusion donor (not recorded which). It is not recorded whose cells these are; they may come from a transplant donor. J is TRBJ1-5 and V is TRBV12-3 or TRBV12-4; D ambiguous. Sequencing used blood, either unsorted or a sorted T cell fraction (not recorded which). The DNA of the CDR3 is TGTGCCAGCAGTTTACGGTATAGCAATCAGCCCCAGCATTTT. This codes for CASSLRYSNQPQHF.